The 7 T cell receptor beta chains in this list originate from one sample, sequenced in a study of T cells expressing NK-cell markers. TCRdb reanalyzed the 5' RACE reads and collapses them to one entry per CDR3 protein, without DNA. The sample holds roughly 380,000 distinct CDR3 sequences. The sequenced sample consisted of blood T cells: a sorted CD56 or NKG2C T cell subset, CD4+ or CD8+ T cells, or bulk PBMC T cells (not recorded which). The source is a man aged 18 to 70 in good health.

The rearrangement joins TRBV7-9 to TRBJ2-1; lacking DNA, the TRBD1 call made by TCRdb goes unchecked. The CDR3 runs 13 residues. The germline V gene encodes CDR1 SEHNR and CDR2 FQNEAQ (reference sequence). CDR3 sequence reads: CASSQTGGSEQFF.

This rearrangement joins TRBV6-1 to TRBJ2-2. The CDR3 is made up of 16 amino acids. The germline V gene has CDR1 MNHNS and CDR2 SASEGT. The CDR3 is CASSEALAGNTGELFF.

The chain uses TRBV4-1 and TRBJ2-4; TCRdb indicates TRBD1, and absent DNA this call remains unverified. Germline CDR1 is MGHRA and CDR2 is YSYEKL. This CDR3 is 17 amino acids long. This chain's CDR3 is CASSQGPGQGTKNIQYF.

The chain's CDR3 is CASSLLAGGIYNEQFF. This sequence joins TRBV7-3 and TRBJ2-1; lacking DNA, the TRBD2 call made by TCRdb goes unchecked. The CDR3 is 16 amino acids. The germline V gene encodes CDR1 SGHTA and CDR2 FQGTGA. Based on the CDR3 plus reference TRBV7-3 and TRBJ2-1, the full variable domain is GAGVSQTPSNKVTEKGKYVELRCDPISGHTALYWYRQSLGQGPEFLIYFQGTGAADDSGLPNDRFFAVRPEGSVSTLKIQRTERGDSAVYLCASSLLAGGIYNEQFFGPGTRLTVL.

CDR3 sequence reads: CASGTGKRGSTYEQYF. The V and J genes are TRBV25-1 and TRBJ2-7; the TCRdb call, TRBD2, lacks DNA for checking. Germline V gene sequence: CDR1 MGHDK, CDR2 SYGVNS. The CDR3 is 16 residues long.

The chain employs TRBV19 and TRBJ1-3. The germline V gene encodes CDR1 LNHDA and CDR2 SQIVND (reference sequence). The CDR3 is 15 residues long. The CDR3 loop is CASTNQAVSGNTIYF. The variable domain in full, with the rest retrieved from reference TRBV19 and TRBJ1-3, is DGGITQSPKYLFRKEGQNVTLSCEQNLNHDAMYWYRQDPGQGLRLIYYSQIVNDFQKGDIAEGYSVSREKKESFPLTVTSAQKNPTAFYLCASTNQAVSGNTIYFGEGSWLTVV.

The chain links TRBV5-8 to TRBJ2-1; TCRdb's assignment of TRBD1 cannot be checked, as there is no DNA. CDR3 size: 16 residues. Germline loops: CDR1 SGHTS, CDR2 YDEGEE. The CDR3 region is CASIAGTGGKYDEQFF.